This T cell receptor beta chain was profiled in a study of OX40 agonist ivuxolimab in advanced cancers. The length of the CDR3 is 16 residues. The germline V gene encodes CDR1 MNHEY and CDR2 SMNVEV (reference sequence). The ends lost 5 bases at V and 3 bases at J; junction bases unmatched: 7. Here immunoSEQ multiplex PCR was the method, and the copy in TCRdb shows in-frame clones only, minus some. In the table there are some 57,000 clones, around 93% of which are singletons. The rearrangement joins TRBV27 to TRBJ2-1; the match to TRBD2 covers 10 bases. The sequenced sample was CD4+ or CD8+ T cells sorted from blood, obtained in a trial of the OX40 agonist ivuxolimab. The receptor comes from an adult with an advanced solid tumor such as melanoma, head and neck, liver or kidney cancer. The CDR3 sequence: CASSLNSGRNYNEQFF. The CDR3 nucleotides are TGTGCCAGCAGTCTAAATAGCGGGAGGAACTACAATGAGCAGTTCTTC.